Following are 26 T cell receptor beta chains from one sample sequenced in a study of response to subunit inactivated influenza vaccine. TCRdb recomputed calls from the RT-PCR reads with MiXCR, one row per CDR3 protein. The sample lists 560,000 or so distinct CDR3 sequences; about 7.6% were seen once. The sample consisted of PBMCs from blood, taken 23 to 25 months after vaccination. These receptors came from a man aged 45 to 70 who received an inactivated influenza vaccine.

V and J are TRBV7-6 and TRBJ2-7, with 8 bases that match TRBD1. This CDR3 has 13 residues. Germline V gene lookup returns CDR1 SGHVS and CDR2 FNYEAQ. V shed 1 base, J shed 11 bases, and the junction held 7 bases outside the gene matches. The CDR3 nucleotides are TGTGCCAGCAGCTTAGAAGGGGGACAGGCAAAGTACTTC. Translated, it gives CASSLEGGQAKYF.

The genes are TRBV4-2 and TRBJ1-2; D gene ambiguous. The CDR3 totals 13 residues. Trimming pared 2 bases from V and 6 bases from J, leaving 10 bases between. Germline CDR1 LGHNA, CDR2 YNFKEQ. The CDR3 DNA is TGTGCCAGCAGCCAAAGACTACCCGATGGCTACACCTTC. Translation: CASSQRLPDGYTF.

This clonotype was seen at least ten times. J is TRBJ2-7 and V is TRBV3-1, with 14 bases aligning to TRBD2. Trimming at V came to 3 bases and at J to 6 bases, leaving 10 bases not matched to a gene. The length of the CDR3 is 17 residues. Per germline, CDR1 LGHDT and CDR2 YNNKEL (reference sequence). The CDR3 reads CASSQNPGLAGVPEQYF. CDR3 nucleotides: TGTGCCAGCAGCCAGAACCCGGGACTAGCGGGAGTTCCCGAGCAGTACTTC.

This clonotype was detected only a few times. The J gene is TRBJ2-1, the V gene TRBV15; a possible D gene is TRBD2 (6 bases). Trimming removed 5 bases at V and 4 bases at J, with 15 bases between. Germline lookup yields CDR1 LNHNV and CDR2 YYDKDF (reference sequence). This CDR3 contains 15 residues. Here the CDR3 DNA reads TGTGCCACCAGCGGCCGCCTGGGGGGTTACAATGAGCAGTTCTTC. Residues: CATSGRLGGYNEQFF.

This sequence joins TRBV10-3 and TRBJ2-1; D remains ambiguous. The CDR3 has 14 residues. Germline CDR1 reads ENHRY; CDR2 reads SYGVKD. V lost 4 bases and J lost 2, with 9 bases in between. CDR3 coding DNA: TGTGCCATCAGTGGTAGTTCCGCCTACAATGAGCAGTTCTTC. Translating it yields CAISGSSAYNEQFF.

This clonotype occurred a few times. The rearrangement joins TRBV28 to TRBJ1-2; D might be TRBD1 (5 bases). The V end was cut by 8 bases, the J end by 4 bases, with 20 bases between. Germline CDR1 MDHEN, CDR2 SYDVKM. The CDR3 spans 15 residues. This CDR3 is CASATLGGTAYGYTF. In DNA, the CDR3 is TGTGCCAGCGCTACCCTGGGGGGGACTGCCTATGGCTACACCTTC.

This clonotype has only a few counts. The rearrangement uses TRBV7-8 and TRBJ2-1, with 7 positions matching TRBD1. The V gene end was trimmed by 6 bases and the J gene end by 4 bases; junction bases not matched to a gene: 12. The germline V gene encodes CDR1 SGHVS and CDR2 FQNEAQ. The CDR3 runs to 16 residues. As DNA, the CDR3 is TGTGCCAGCAGACCAACAGGGGTCGGCGTTTACAATGAGCAGTTCTTC. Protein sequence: CASRPTGVGVYNEQFF. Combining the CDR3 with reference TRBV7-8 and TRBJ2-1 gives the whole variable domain GAGVSQSPRYKVAKRGQDVALRCDPISGHVSLFWYQQALGQGPEFLTYFQNEAQLDKSGLPSDRFFAERPEGSVSTLKIQRTQQEDSAVYLCASRPTGVGVYNEQFFGPGTRLTVL.

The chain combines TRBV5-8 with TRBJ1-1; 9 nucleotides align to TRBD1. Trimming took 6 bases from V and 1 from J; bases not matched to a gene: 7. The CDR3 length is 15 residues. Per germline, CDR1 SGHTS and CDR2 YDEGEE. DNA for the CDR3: TGTGCCAGCATCCTAACAGGGGGCAGGAACACTGAAGCTTTCTTT. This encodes CASILTGGRNTEAFF.

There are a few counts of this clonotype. The CDR3 is CASSFGMNTGELFF. The CDR3 coding sequence is TGTGCCAGCAGTTTCGGGATGAACACCGGGGAGCTGTTTTTT. The chain combines TRBV12-3 or TRBV12-4 with TRBJ2-2; possible D gene TRBD2, 5 bases. The CDR3 totals 14 residues. V was cut by 3 bases and J by 1 base, with 6 bases left in between.

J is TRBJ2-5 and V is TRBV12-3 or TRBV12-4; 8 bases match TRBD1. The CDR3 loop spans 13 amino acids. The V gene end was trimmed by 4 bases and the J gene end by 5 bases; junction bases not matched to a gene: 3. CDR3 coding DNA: TGTGCCAGCAGTTGGACAGGGCCGGAGACCCAGTACTTC. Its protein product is CASSWTGPETQYF.

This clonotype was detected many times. In DNA, the CDR3 is TGTGCCAGCAGTAAGCGATTGAACACTGAAGCTTTCTTT. Translation gives CASSKRLNTEAFF. V gene TRBV2 combines with J gene TRBJ1-1; no clear D. The germline V gene encodes CDR1 SNHLY and CDR2 FYNNEI. V was pared by 5 bases and J by 0 bases, with 7 bases between. This CDR3 comprises 13 residues.

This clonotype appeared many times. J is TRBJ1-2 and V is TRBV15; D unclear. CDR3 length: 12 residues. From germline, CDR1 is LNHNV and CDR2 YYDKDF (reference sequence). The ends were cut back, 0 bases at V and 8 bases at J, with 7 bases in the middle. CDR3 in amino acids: CATSRDTYGYTF. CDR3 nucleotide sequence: TGTGCCACCAGCAGAGATACGTACGGCTACACCTTC.

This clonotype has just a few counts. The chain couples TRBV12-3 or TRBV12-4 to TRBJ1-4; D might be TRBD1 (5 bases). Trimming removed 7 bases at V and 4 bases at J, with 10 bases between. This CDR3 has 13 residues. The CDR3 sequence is CASNRGFNEKLFF. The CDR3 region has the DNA TGTGCCAGCAACCGGGGCTTTAATGAAAAACTGTTTTTT.

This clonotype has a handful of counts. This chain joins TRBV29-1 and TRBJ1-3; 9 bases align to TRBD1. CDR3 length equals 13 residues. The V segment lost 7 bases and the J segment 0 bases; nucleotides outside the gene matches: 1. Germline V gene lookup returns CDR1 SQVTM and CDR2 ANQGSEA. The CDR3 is CSGDRDSGNTIYF. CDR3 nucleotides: TGCAGCGGGGACAGGGACTCTGGAAACACCATATATTTT.

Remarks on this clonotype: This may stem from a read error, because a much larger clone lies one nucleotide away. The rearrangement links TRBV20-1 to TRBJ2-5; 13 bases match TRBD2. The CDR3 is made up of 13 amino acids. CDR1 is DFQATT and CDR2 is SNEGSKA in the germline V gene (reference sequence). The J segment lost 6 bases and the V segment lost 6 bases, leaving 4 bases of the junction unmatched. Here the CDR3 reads CSAGLAGVKTQYF. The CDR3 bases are TGCAGTGCCGGACTAGCGGGGGTTAAGACCCAGTACTTC.

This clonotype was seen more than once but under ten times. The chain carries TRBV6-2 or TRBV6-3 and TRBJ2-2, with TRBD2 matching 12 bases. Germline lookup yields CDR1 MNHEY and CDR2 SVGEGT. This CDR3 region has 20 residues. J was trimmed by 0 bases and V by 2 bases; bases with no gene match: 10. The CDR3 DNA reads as TGTGCCAGCAGTTACCCGACTAGCGGGAGATTCCCGGCGAACACCGGGGAGCTGTTTTTT. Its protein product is CASSYPTSGRFPANTGELFF.

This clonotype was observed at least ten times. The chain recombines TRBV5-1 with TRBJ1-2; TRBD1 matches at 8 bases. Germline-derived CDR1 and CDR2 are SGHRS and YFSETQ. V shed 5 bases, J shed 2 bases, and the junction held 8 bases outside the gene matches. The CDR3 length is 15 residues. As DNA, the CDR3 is TGCGCCAGCAGATCTACAGGGGGATCGAACTATGGCTACACCTTC. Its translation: CASRSTGGSNYGYTF. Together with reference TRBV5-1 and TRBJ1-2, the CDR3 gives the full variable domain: KAGVTQTPRYLIKTRGQQVTLSCSPISGHRSVSWYQQTPGQGLQFLFEYFSETQRNKGNFPGRFSGRQFSNSRSEMNVSTLELGDSALYLCASRSTGGSNYGYTFGSGTRLTVV.

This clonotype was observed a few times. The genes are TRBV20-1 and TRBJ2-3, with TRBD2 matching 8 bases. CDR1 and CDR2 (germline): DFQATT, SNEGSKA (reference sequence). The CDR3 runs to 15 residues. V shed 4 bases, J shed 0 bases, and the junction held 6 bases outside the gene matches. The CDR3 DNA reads TGCAGTGCTAAAAAGCGGGGGCATAGCACAGATACGCAGTATTTT. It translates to CSAKKRGHSTDTQYF.

This CDR3 is CASSPPGLRDSQLAGGLDTQYF. CDR3 sequence (DNA): TGTGCCAGCTCACCACCCGGCCTTAGGGACTCTCAACTAGCGGGGGGCCTCGATACGCAGTATTTT. The chain carries TRBV18 and TRBJ2-3; TRBD2 aligns across 12 bases. With V trimmed by 0 bases and J by 6 bases, 22 bases remained unmatched. Germline values: CDR1 KGHSH, CDR2 LQKENI. CDR3 size: 22 residues.

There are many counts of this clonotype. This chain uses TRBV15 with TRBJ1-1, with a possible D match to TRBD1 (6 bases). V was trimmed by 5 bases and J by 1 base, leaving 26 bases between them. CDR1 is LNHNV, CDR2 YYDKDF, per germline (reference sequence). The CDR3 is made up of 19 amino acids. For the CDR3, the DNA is TGTGCCACCAGCGGCCAGACTCCGACAGGCCCCTTTTGGAACACTGAAGCTTTCTTT. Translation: CATSGQTPTGPFWNTEAFF.

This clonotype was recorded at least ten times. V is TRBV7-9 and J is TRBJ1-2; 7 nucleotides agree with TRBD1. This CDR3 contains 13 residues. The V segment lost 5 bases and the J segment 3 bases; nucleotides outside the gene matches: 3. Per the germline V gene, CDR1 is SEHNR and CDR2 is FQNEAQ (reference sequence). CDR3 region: CASSHGQDYGYTF. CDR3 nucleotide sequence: TGTGCCAGCAGCCACGGACAGGACTATGGCTACACCTTC.

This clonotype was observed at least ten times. The CDR3 DNA follows: TGCAGTGCCAGATCACAGGGGTTCTATCAAGAGACCCAGTACTTC. This sequence encodes CSARSQGFYQETQYF. The J gene is TRBJ2-5, the V gene TRBV20-1; 7 bases fit TRBD1. Germline V gene sequence: CDR1 DFQATT, CDR2 SNEGSKA (reference sequence). J gave up 2 bases and V 6 bases, and 12 bases lay outside the gene matches. The CDR3 is 15 amino acids.

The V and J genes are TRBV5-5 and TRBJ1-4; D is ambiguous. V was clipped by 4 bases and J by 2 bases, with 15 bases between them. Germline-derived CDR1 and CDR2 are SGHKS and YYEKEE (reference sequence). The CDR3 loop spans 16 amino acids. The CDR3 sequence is CASSPTPFQTNEKLFF. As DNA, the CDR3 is TGTGCCAGCAGCCCCACTCCTTTCCAGACTAATGAAAAACTGTTTTTT.

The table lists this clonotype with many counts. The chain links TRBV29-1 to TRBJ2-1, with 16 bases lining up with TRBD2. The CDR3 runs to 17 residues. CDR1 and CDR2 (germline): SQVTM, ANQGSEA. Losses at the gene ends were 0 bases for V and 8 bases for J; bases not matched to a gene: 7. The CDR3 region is CSVEDQGTSGRVHEQFF. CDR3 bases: TGCAGCGTTGAAGATCAAGGGACTAGCGGGAGGGTGCATGAGCAGTTCTTC.

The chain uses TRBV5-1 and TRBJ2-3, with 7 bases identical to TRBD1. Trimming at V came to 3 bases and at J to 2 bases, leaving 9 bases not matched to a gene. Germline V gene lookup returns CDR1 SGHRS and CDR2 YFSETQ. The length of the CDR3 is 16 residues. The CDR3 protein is CASSSSWGTATDTQYF. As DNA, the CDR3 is TGCGCCAGCAGCTCGAGCTGGGGGACAGCCACAGATACGCAGTATTTT.

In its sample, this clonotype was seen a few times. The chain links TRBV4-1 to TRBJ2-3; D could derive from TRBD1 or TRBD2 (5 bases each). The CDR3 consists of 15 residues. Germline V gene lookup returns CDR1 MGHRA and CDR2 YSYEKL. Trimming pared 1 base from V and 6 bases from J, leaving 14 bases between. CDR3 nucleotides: TGCGCCAGCAGCCAAGGGGGACGGGCGGGCGATACGCAGTATTTT. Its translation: CASSQGGRAGDTQYF.